This is a list of T cell receptor beta chains from one sample in a study of regulatory T cells in long-lasting Graves disease. TCRdb called the multiplex PCR reads again in MiXCR, with one record for every CDR3 protein. The table has about 470,000 distinct CDR3 sequences, 15% to 20% seen once; the top ten hold over 9%. These data were also reused for a study on T cells in Graves' hyperthyroidism and ophthalmopathy.

The source material was peripheral blood mononuclear cells (PBMCs), sampled at new diagnosis, from a patient treated with antithyroid drugs. Receptors were obtained from a middle-aged man with Graves disease. Each CDR3 is given with its conserved first and last residue. D genes are given only for firm matches. For some rows the clone size is stated as once, few or many, or as a class when expanded; others skip it.

TRBJ2-1 | . | few | TRBV12-3/TRBV12-4 | TGTGCCAGCAGCCCCCTAGACTACAATGAGCAGTTCTTC | CASSPLDYNEQFF
TRBJ2-4 | TRBD1 | many | TRBV27 | TGTGCCAGCAGTTTATTCGGGACAGGGGAAAACATTCAGTACTTC | CASSLFGTGENIQYF
TRBJ2-3 | TRBD2 | many | TRBV28 | TGTGCCAGCAGTTCCCTCGGGCGGGGGAGGACAGATACGCAGTATTTT | CASSSLGRGRTDTQYF
TRBJ2-7 | TRBD2 | many | TRBV29-1 | TGCAGCGTTCAGGGACTAGCGGGAGAGTACGAGCAGTACTTC | CSVQGLAGEYEQYF
TRBJ2-3 | TRBD1 | many | TRBV2 | TGTGCCAGCAGTAGGGACAGGGGACGAGATACGCAGTATTTT | CASSRDRGRDTQYF
TRBJ1-2 | . | many | TRBV14 | TGTGCCAGCAGCCCCAGATCAGACAGGCTCTATGGCTACACCTTC | CASSPRSDRLYGYTF
TRBJ2-7 | TRBD2 | many | TRBV20-1 | TGCAGTGGCACTGGACTAGGAGCCTACGAGCAGTACTTC | CSGTGLGAYEQYF
TRBJ2-3 | . | many | TRBV7-9 | TGTGCCAGCAGCCCACGACAGTCCACAGATACGCAGTATTTT | CASSPRQSTDTQYF
TRBJ2-2 | . | . | TRBV28 | TGTGCCAGCAGTTCCCCCCGAGGAGCGAATATAGAAGGGGAGCTGTTTTTT | CASSSPRGANIEGELFF
TRBJ1-2 | TRBD1 | many | TRBV28 | TGTGCCAGCAGTGTTAAGGGGGCTGGCTACACCTTC | CASSVKGAGYTF
TRBJ2-7 | TRBD1 | few | TRBV5-4 | TGTGCCAGCAGCTTGGCCGGGCAGGGGGCGCGGGAGCAGTACTTC | CASSLAGQGAREQYF
TRBJ2-1 | TRBD2 | . | TRBV6-2/TRBV6-3 | TGTGCCAGCAGTGTGACTAGCGGGACGCCGTACAATGAGCAGTTCTTC | CASSVTSGTPYNEQFF
TRBJ2-1 | . | many | TRBV12-3/TRBV12-4 | TGTGCCAGCAGCACGAGCGACCGCTACAATGAGCAGTTCTTC | CASSTSDRYNEQFF
TRBJ1-4 | . | few | TRBV6-1 | TGTGCCAGCAGGGCCCCGGGGGGTGGTGAAAAACTGTTTTTT | CASRAPGGGEKLFF
TRBJ2-5 | TRBD2 | many | TRBV24-1 | TGTGCCACCAGTGATTTGGGGGGGGAAGGAGAGACCCAGTACTTC | CATSDLGGEGETQYF
TRBJ2-2 | . | many | TRBV5-1 | TGTGCCAGCAGTTTAGTTGGGAGTACCGGGGAGCTGTTTTTT | CASSLVGSTGELFF
TRBJ2-3 | TRBD2 | . | TRBV5-1 | TGCGCCAGCAGCACGACTAGCGGGAGCGGGAGCAGCACAGATACGCAGTATTTT | CASSTTSGSGSSTDTQYF
TRBJ2-7 | TRBD1 | . | TRBV5-1 | TGCGCCAGCACGGGGACAGGGGGGCTGGACTTC | CASTGTGGLDF
TRBJ2-1 | . | few | TRBV5-1 | TGCGCCAGCAGCTTGGAATTCTGGGGACCTTTGGATGAGCAGTTCTTC | CASSLEFWGPLDEQFF
TRBJ2-1 | TRBD2 | few | TRBV20-1 | TGCAGTGCTCCTAGCGGAGCCCCATACAATGAGCAGTTCTTC | CSAPSGAPYNEQFF
TRBJ2-7 | TRBD2 | many | TRBV7-9 | TGTGCCAGCAGCACTCCGGGACTAGCGTACGAGCAGTACTTC | CASSTPGLAYEQYF
TRBJ2-1 | . | many | TRBV4-2 | TGTGCCAGCAGCCAAGTTGGGACGCCCGAATACAATGAGCAGTTCTTC | CASSQVGTPEYNEQFF
TRBJ2-1 | . | many | TRBV2 | TGTGCCAGCAGTAGAGAGACAGACAATGAGCAGTTCTTC | CASSRETDNEQFF
TRBJ2-7 | TRBD1 | many | TRBV28 | TGTGCCAGCAGTTTACAACAGGGGCTATACGAGCAGTACTTC | CASSLQQGLYEQYF
TRBJ1-1 | TRBD1 | few | TRBV24-1 | TGTGCCACCAGTGACCCCGGACAGGGTGAAACTGAAGCTTTCTTT | CATSDPGQGETEAFF
TRBJ2-1 | . | few | TRBV7-9 | TGTGCCAGCAGCTTAGAGGGGTTAAGGTCATACAATGAGCAGTTCTTC | CASSLEGLRSYNEQFF
TRBJ2-1 | TRBD2 | many | TRBV28 | TGTGCCAGCAGTCCCCCAAGGACTAGCGGGAAAGTGGCGTACAATGAGCAGTTCTTC | CASSPPRTSGKVAYNEQFF
TRBJ2-7 | . | many | TRBV10-3 | TGTGCCATCAGTGAGGCGGACAGTTCCTACGAGCAGTACTTC | CAISEADSSYEQYF
TRBJ2-1 | . | many | TRBV6-2/TRBV6-3 | TGTGCCAGCAGTGGGGGGCTAGCGGAGGCCCATGAGCAGTTCTTC | CASSGGLAEAHEQFF
TRBJ2-1 | . | many | TRBV7-6 | TGTGCCAGCAGCTTCAGAATGGGTTACAATGAGCAGTTCTTC | CASSFRMGYNEQFF
TRBJ2-7 | TRBD2 | many | TRBV5-1 | TGCGCCAGCGGGACTAGCGGAAACTACGAGCAGTACTTC | CASGTSGNYEQYF
TRBJ2-5 | TRBD2 | many | TRBV9 | TGTGCCAGCAGCGTTAGCGGGAGTCGGGAGACCCAGTACTTC | CASSVSGSRETQYF
TRBJ2-2 | . | many | TRBV15 | TGTGCCACCAGCAGAGATGGGGCAAACACCGGGGAGCTGTTTTTT | CATSRDGANTGELFF
TRBJ2-1 | . | many | TRBV11-2 | TGTGCCAGCAGCTTAGCCCACCTAGTGGGGTCCTACAATGAGCAGTTCTTC | CASSLAHLVGSYNEQFF
TRBJ1-4 | . | many | TRBV12-5 | TGTGCTAGTGGTCACCTAAAACAGGGCCTGTTTTTT | CASGHLKQGLFF
TRBJ2-1 | TRBD2 | few | TRBV7-3 | TGTGCCAGCAGCCCCTATAATAGCGGGAGCTACAATGAGCAGTTCTTC | CASSPYNSGSYNEQFF
TRBJ2-7 | . | many | TRBV12-3/TRBV12-4 | TGTGCCAGCAGTCCCAGGAACAGCCCCTACGAGCAGTACTTC | CASSPRNSPYEQYF
TRBJ2-1 | TRBD2 | . | TRBV5-1 | TGCGCCAGCAGCCCGAGCGGGAACAATGAGCAGTTCTTC | CASSPSGNNEQFF
TRBJ1-1 | . | many | TRBV20-1 | TGCAGTGCACCGTCGACGGGCAGCATGAACACTGAAGCTTTCTTT | CSAPSTGSMNTEAFF
TRBJ1-6 | . | many | TRBV5-1 | TGCGCCAGCAGCTTGGGTGGCCGACAAGCGGGTTCACCCCTCCACTTT | CASSLGGRQAGSPLHF
TRBJ1-4 | . | . | TRBV20-1 | TGCAGTGCTAGTACCGGGGTTGGGGAAAAACTGTTTTTT | CSASTGVGEKLFF
TRBJ2-7 | TRBD1 | many | TRBV28 | TGTGCCAGCAGTTTATTACAGGGGATCTCCTACGAGCAGTACTTC | CASSLLQGISYEQYF
TRBJ2-7 | . | few | TRBV5-1 | TGCGCCAGCACCTCACTAGCTGGGGCGGCCGAGCAGTACTTC | CASTSLAGAAEQYF
TRBJ2-1 | . | many | TRBV27 | TGTGCCAGCAGTTTAGGAGGAGCGAGCAGGGGGCAGTTCTTC | CASSLGGASRGQFF
TRBJ2-3 | . | many | TRBV10-1 | TGCGCCAGCAGTCCCTCCGGGGATACGCAGTATTTT | CASSPSGDTQYF
TRBJ2-2 | . | many | TRBV2 | TGTGCCAGCACCCAGGCAGGGGCCCCCTGGGAGCTGTTTTTT | CASTQAGAPWELFF